This T cell receptor beta chain stems from a study of shared clonotypes between healthy human individuals. Study-wide results and limits: Exclusively blood specimens were collected; tissue repertoires likely differ. Since donors were few, the genetic and exposure-history diversity represented was limited.

The CDR3 covers 14 residues. Germline loops: CDR1 LGHNA, CDR2 YSLEER. The ends lost 4 bases at V and 2 bases at J; junction bases unmatched: 1. The sample holds a few counts of this clone. Its antigen is undetermined. Other DNA sequences in the sample encode the same CDR3. Replicate sorted-subset PCRs were loaded with roughly 200 ng DNA, about 30,000 T cell genomes. The method was immunoSEQ multiplex PCR; TCRdb's version includes in-frame clones alone and lacks a portion of them. In the table there are approximately 740,000 clones, 90% to 95% of which are singletons. The naive CD8 subset, CD45RO-negative cells positively selected for CCR7, excluded terminally differentiated effector memory CD45RA+ cells.

The V gene is TRBV4-3, the J gene TRBJ2-7; the match to TRBD1 covers 11 bases. The sample consisted of naive CD8+ T cells sorted from blood. The TCR originated in a man aged 25-45 years in good health. The DNA for the CDR3 is TGCGCCAGCAGCCCGGGACAGGGGGCCTACGAGCAGTACTTC. The encoded protein is CASSPGQGAYEQYF.